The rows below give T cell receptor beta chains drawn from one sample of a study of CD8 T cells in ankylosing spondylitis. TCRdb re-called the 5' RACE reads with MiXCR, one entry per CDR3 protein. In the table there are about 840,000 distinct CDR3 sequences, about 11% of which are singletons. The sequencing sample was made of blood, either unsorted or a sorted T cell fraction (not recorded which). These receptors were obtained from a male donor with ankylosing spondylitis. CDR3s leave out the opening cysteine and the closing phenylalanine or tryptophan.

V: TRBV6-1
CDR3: ASCRDRVVYEQY

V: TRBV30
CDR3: AWSGSRDQPQH

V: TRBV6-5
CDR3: ASSYSIASGGMTDTQY

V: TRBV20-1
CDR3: SAQSGRDYSTDTQY

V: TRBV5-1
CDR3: ASSPDQLAGVGNEQF

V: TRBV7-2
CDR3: ASSLVLAGGGTQY

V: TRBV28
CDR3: ASSGRRRGAF

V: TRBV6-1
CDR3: ASTTSGSYGYT

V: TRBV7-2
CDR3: ASRFNAYTGELF

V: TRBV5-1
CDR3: ASSLGLAGEQETQY

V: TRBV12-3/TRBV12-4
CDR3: ASSLRGGREGYT

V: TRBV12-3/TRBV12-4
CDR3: ASRQARDLNTEAF

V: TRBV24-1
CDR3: ATSDPPGQGNGNEQF

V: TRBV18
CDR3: ASSPPGLPNYEQY

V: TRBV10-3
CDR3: ASRGGLGQPQH

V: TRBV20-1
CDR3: SANRAHKETQY

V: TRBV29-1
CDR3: SVEDHRAGANVLT

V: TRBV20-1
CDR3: SAVRASYEQY

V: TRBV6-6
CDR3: ASSYNQQQY

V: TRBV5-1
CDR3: ASSPSGTRVGTEAF

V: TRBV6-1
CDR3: ASRNRDPREQY

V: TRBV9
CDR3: ASSVAGFSYNEQF

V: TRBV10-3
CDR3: AISEWRDGREGHEQY

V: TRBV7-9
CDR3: ASRSQGATEAF

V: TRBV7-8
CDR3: ASSPDTGSSYNEQF

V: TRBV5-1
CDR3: ASSLMPTTEETQY

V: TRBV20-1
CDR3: SARDGGRSNQPQH

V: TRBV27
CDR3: ASSLRAQNTGELF

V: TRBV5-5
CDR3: ASSVDFGTEAF

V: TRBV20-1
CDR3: SARDGDTAGNIQY

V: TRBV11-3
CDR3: ASSPGSMGTDTQY

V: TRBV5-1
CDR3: ASSLSYSTDTQY

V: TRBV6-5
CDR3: ASSFPSAGSDTQY

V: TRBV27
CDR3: ASSPSGRRGEQY

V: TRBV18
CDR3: ASSPGATTDTQY

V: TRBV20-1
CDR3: SASGEGSSYNSPLH

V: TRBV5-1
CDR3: ASSLGGRGGIYEKLF

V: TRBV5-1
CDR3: ASTPGTNPYEQY

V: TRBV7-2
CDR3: ASSSETGIGYEQY

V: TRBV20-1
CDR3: SARRARGNSPLH

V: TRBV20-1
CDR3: SARDLTSDTGELF

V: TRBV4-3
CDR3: ASSLTGEWGTDTQY

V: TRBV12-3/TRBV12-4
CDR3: ASSRGQGAGYT

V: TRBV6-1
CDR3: ASSQVRGQETQY

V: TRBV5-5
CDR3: ASSPGTGGRPAYEQY

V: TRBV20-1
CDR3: SARGGTGDYEQY

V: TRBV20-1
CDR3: SAQEGAGNQPQH

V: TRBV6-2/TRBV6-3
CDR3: ASSPGTYQPQH